The T cell receptor (beta chain) described here comes from a study of blood T cell repertoires in COVID-19. Study as a whole: Symptom resolution, clearance, or two negative PCRs marked donors in Cohort 3 as recovered.

Profiled with immunoSEQ multiplex PCR; TCRdb holds only in-frame clones, not every one. The sample yields about 190,000 clones, around 86% seen once. Details on this clone: In the same sample, other DNA sequences code for this CDR3.

Participants had their cohort set by participant-reported clinical history. The clonotype was recovered from a woman aged 35 to 49 in a cohort exposed to, infected with or recovered from COVID-19 (not recorded which). The sequenced sample consisted of PBMCs or T cells enriched from blood (not recorded which).

CDR3 DNA sequence: TGTGCCAGCTCACCACCGGGGGGATATGGCTACACCTTC. Protein product: CASSPPGGYGYTF. The V and J genes are TRBV18 and TRBJ1-2, with a tentative D call TRBD1 (5 bases). The CDR3 covers 13 residues. The V gene's germline CDR1 is KGHSH and CDR2 LQKENI. Trimming shortened V by 0 bases and J by 5 bases, and 7 bases separated the two germline ends. Combining the CDR3 with reference TRBV18 and TRBJ1-2 gives the whole variable domain NAGVMQNPRHLVRRRGQEARLRCSPMKGHSHVYWYRQLPEEGLKFMVYLQKENIIDESGMPKERFSAEFPKEGPSILRIQQVVRGDSAAYFCASSPPGGYGYTFGSGTRLTVV.